These 19 T cell receptor beta chains were sequenced from one sample in a study of T-cell reconstitution after alpha-beta-depleted transplantation in children. Unique molecular identifiers were incorporated into the prepared TCRbeta library. TCRdb used MiXCR to reprocess the PCR reads, holding one entry per CDR3 protein. Among a few hundred thousand distinct CDR3 sequences listed, 13% were seen once. The material sequenced was PBMCs, mostly from graft donor cells, taken 360 days after TCRalphabeta/CD19-depleted stem cell transplant. These receptors were collected from a male patient between 5 and 17 years old who had a stem cell transplant for acute myeloid leukemia, so the T cells may come from the graft donor.

Many counts were recorded for this clonotype. The chain combines TRBV12-3 or TRBV12-4 with TRBJ2-3; D gene uncertain. V lost 1 base and J lost 2, with 7 bases in between. The CDR3 is made up of 14 amino acids. CDR3 region: CASSLGGNTDTQYF. In nucleotides, the CDR3 is TGTGCCAGCAGTTTAGGTGGTAACACAGATACGCAGTATTTT.

V usage is TRBV18 and J usage is TRBJ1-6; 8 bases map to TRBD1. Trimming cost V 6 bases and J 8 bases; bases outside gene matches: 9. This CDR3 contains 15 residues. Germline lookup yields CDR1 KGHSH and CDR2 LQKENI. Here the CDR3 DNA reads TGTGCCAGCTCCTACTTAGACAGGGGAGATTCACCCCTCCACTTT. Translated: CASSYLDRGDSPLHF.

This clonotype was seen at least ten times. The J gene is TRBJ1-1, the V gene TRBV10-3; D not resolved. CDR1 and CDR2 from the germline V gene are ENHRY and SYGVKD. This CDR3 spans 13 amino acids. The V end lost 2 bases, the J end lost 5 bases, and 9 bases lay between the germline ends. The CDR3 region is CAISEMAGTEAFF. CDR3 nucleotide sequence: TGTGCCATCAGTGAGATGGCAGGTACTGAAGCTTTCTTT.

The chain combines TRBV7-6 with TRBJ1-1; 7 nucleotides align to TRBD1. The CDR3 totals 15 residues. J was trimmed by 4 bases and V by 5 bases; bases with no gene match: 10. Germline V gene sequence: CDR1 SGHVS, CDR2 FNYEAQ. CDR3 sequence: CASSVGVTGITEAFF. CDR3 bases: TGTGCCAGCAGCGTAGGGGTGACAGGGATCACTGAAGCTTTCTTT.

In this sample, this clonotype turned up many times. J is TRBJ2-5 and V is TRBV10-3; 9 positions match TRBD1. The length of the CDR3 is 15 residues. Trimming took 6 bases from V and 2 from J; bases not matched to a gene: 7. Germline V gives CDR1 ENHRY, CDR2 SYGVKD. The CDR3 DNA follows: TGTGCCATCAGATCCGGGACAGGGCGTCAAGAGACCCAGTACTTC. It encodes CAIRSGTGRQETQYF.

This clonotype was seen many times. The chain is built from TRBV5-1 and TRBJ2-1; D is undetermined. Trimming left V 4 bases short and J 4 bases short, with 12 bases between. This CDR3 has 14 residues. Per the germline V gene, CDR1 is SGHRS and CDR2 is YFSETQ. The DNA for the CDR3 is TGCGCCAGCAGCCCGCAGACTCGTTACAATGAGCAGTTCTTC. Amino acid sequence: CASSPQTRYNEQFF.

The table lists this clonotype with many counts. This chain joins TRBV28 and TRBJ2-1, with TRBD2 identical over 13 bases. J lost 4 bases, V lost 2 bases, and 2 bases had no gene match. The germline gives CDR1 MDHEN, CDR2 SYDVKM. The CDR3 extends over 16 amino acids. Written as DNA, the CDR3 is TGTGCCAGCAGTTTACCGGGACTAGCGGGGTACAATGAGCAGTTCTTC. Its translation is CASSLPGLAGYNEQFF. Full variable domain (remainder filled in from reference TRBV28 and TRBJ2-1): DVKVTQSSRYLVKRTGEKVFLECVQDMDHENMFWYRQDPGLGLRLIYFSYDVKMKEKGDIPEGYSVSREKKERFSLILESASTNQTSMYLCASSLPGLAGYNEQFFGPGTRLTVL.

This chain joins TRBV28 and TRBJ1-2; maybe TRBD1 (5 bases). Germline V lookup: CDR1 MDHEN, CDR2 SYDVKM. The ends were cut back, 7 bases at V and 8 bases at J, with 29 bases in the middle. The CDR3 runs to 17 residues. This CDR3 is CASNPGGAEWWVPGYTF. The CDR3 nucleotides read TGTGCCAGCAACCCAGGAGGGGCGGAATGGTGGGTCCCAGGCTACACCTTC.

The V gene is TRBV7-2, the J gene TRBJ2-1; D gene uncertain. The ends were cut back, 3 bases at V and 3 bases at J, with 15 bases in the middle. This CDR3 is 16 amino acids long. Germline CDR1 is SGHTA and CDR2 is FQGNSA. CDR3 amino acids: CASSFLPVSHYNEQFF. The CDR3 bases are TGTGCCAGCAGCTTCTTACCTGTGTCCCACTACAATGAGCAGTTCTTC.

Only a few counts were recorded for this clonotype. The chain recombines TRBV6-5 with TRBJ1-5; weak D call: TRBD1 (6 bases). This CDR3 is built from 15 residues. The germline V gene encodes CDR1 MNHEY and CDR2 SVGAGI. V shed 5 bases and J shed 6 bases, with 17 bases lying between them. The CDR3 DNA follows: TGTGCCAGCAGTCGGACAACAGGGTGGGGTCAGCCCCAGCATTTT. Its protein product is CASSRTTGWGQPQHF.

This clonotype turned up a few times. This chain uses TRBV5-1 with TRBJ2-1; D is possibly TRBD2 (6 bases). The germline V and J ends were trimmed by 4 bases and 2 bases, with 13 bases remaining between them. The length of the CDR3 is 15 residues. The germline V gene has CDR1 SGHRS and CDR2 YFSETQ. The CDR3 DNA reads TGCGCCAGCAGCGGGGGGTACCAGGCCTACAATGAGCAGTTCTTC. Its translation is CASSGGYQAYNEQFF.

This clonotype occurred many times. The chain recombines TRBV7-2 with TRBJ2-5; D unresolved. V was pared by 1 base and J by 2 bases, with 5 bases between. Germline V gene lookup returns CDR1 SGHTA and CDR2 FQGNSA. The length of the CDR3 is 13 residues. The CDR3 region has the DNA TGTGCCAGCAGCTTAGTTAGGCAAGAGACCCAGTACTTC. It yields the protein CASSLVRQETQYF.

CDR3 residues: CASSLGQGANVLTF. As DNA, the CDR3 is TGTGCCAGCAGTCTAGGACAGGGGGCCAACGTCCTGACTTTC. The rearrangement uses TRBV12-3 or TRBV12-4 and TRBJ2-6; possibly TRBD1 for D (6 bases). This CDR3 region has 14 residues. V lost 5 bases, J lost 4 bases, and 9 bases lay in between.

This clonotype has only a few counts. The genes are TRBV12-3 or TRBV12-4 and TRBJ2-1; TRBD2 might be the D (7 bases). Trimming cost V 3 bases and J 0 bases, with 15 bases left between them. The CDR3 has 17 residues. CDR3 amino acids: CASSFAGAGDSYNEQFF. For the CDR3, the DNA is TGTGCCAGCAGTTTCGCGGGGGCGGGAGACTCCTACAATGAGCAGTTCTTC.

The rearrangement links TRBV29-1 to TRBJ1-2; D is possibly TRBD1 (5 bases). CDR3 length: 11 residues. The V end was cut by 6 bases, the J end by 6 bases, with 11 bases between. The germline gives CDR1 SQVTM, CDR2 ANQGSEA. CDR3 coding DNA: TGCAGCGTCGGGGAAGGGGATGGCTACACCTTC. This translates into CSVGEGDGYTF.

The genes are TRBV29-1 and TRBJ1-1; D gene ambiguous. This CDR3 is built from 12 residues. Germline CDR1 is SQVTM and CDR2 is ANQGSEA. V gave up 2 bases and J gave up 4 bases, with 8 bases separating them. This CDR3 reads CSVENSRTEAFF. CDR3 in DNA: TGCAGCGTTGAAAACAGTCGCACTGAAGCTTTCTTT.

This sequence joins TRBV5-6 and TRBJ2-1, with TRBD1 matching over 11 bases. Losses at the gene ends were 4 bases for V and 4 bases for J; bases not matched to a gene: 4. The CDR3 contains 15 residues. Germline CDR1 is SGHDT and CDR2 is YYEEEE. Here the CDR3 reads CASSRTGGEYNEQFF. In nucleotides, the CDR3 is TGTGCCAGCAGCCGGACAGGGGGCGAGTACAATGAGCAGTTCTTC.

This clonotype was detected a few times. The chain recombines TRBV6-4 with TRBJ2-1; 15 positions agree with TRBD2. V lost 5 bases to trimming and J lost 5 bases; unmatched junction nucleotides: 13. Germline CDR1 reads MRHNA; CDR2 reads SNTAGT. The CDR3 is 19 residues long. The CDR3 loop is CASSPRTSGRAFKNNEQFF. DNA of the CDR3: TGTGCCAGCAGTCCCCGGACTAGCGGGAGGGCCTTCAAGAACAATGAGCAGTTCTTC.

This clonotype has a handful of counts. The chain links TRBV20-1 to TRBJ2-3, with 10 bases identical to TRBD2. This CDR3 comprises 14 residues. Germline V CDR1 and CDR2: DFQATT, SNEGSKA (reference sequence). The trim removed 2 bases at V and 7 bases at J, leaving 6 bases unmatched. CDR3 residues: CSARSLAGEYTQYF. The DNA for the CDR3 is TGCAGTGCTAGATCGCTAGCGGGAGAGTATACGCAGTATTTT.